Below, 18 T cell receptor beta chains from the same sample are listed, as sequenced in a study of cytomegalovirus exposure and HLA in healthy donors. Primers included in the PCR were 60 Vbeta and 13 Jbeta primers. The assay was immunoSEQ multiplex PCR, and TCRdb's table has in-frame clones only and misses some. The repertoire holds under 150,000 clones, with more than 75% as singletons. What was sequenced was PBMCs. These receptors all stem from a woman aged 40 to 50 in good health and CMV-seropositive.

A few counts support this clone. The chain's CDR3 is CASSFRTEAFF. CDR3 nucleotides: TGTGCCAGTAGTTTTCGGACAGAGGCTTTCTTT. The chain combines TRBV19 with TRBJ1-1; possibly TRBD1 for D (6 bases). The ends were cut back, 5 bases at V and 11 bases at J, with 12 bases in the middle. CDR3 length: 11 residues. Germline CDR1 LNHDA, CDR2 SQIVND (reference sequence). Together with reference TRBV19 and TRBJ1-1, the CDR3 gives the full variable domain: DGGITQSPKYLFRKEGQNVTLSCEQNLNHDAMYWYRQDPGQGLRLIYYSQIVNDFQKGDIAEGYSVSREKKESFPLTVTSAQKNPTAFYLCASSFRTEAFFGQGTRLTVV.

The chain employs TRBV7-6 and TRBJ2-7; 7 nucleotides agree with TRBD2. The CDR3 sequence is 15 residues long. V gave up 4 bases and J gave up 2 bases; unmatched junction bases: 8. Germline V CDR1 and CDR2: SGHVS, FNYEAQ. The CDR3 DNA sequence: TGTGCCAGCAGCTCCTCTAGCGGAAGACCCTACGAGCAGTACTTC. Its translation is CASSSSSGRPYEQYF.

V gene TRBV2 combines with J gene TRBJ2-1; D might be TRBD2 (6 bases). V was clipped by 5 bases and J by 4 bases, with 15 bases between them. Per the germline V gene, CDR1 is SNHLY and CDR2 is FYNNEI. The CDR3 has 15 amino acids. The CDR3 region is CASSREISGYNEQFF. The CDR3 DNA reads as TGTGCCAGCAGTCGGGAGATATCGGGATACAATGAGCAGTTCTTC.

The CDR3 DNA follows: TGTGCCATCAGAATCCAGGGAGGGGGCACTGAAGCTTTCTTT. Translation gives CAIRIQGGGTEAFF. The rearrangement uses TRBV10-3 and TRBJ1-1; D is perhaps TRBD1 (6 bases). The CDR3 has 14 residues. The V gene lost 6 bases and the J gene lost 4 bases, with 15 bases spanning the gap. CDR1 is ENHRY and CDR2 is SYGVKD in the germline V gene.

This chain uses TRBV2 with TRBJ2-3; 9 bases agree with TRBD2. The CDR3 spans 16 residues. Germline assignment: CDR1 SNHLY and CDR2 FYNNEI. V was clipped by 5 bases and J by 5 bases; unmatched bases: 11. CDR3 coding DNA: TGTGCCAGCAGTTCCCTTCGGCTAGCGGGAAGAGATACGCAGTATTTT. Protein product: CASSSLRLAGRDTQYF. Full variable domain (outside the CDR3, taken from reference TRBV2 and TRBJ2-3): EPEVTQTPSHQVTQMGQEVILRCVPISNHLYFYWYRQILGQKVEFLVSFYNNEISEKSEIFDDQFSVERPDGSNFTLKIRSTKLEDSAMYFCASSSLRLAGRDTQYFGPGTRLTVL.

The chain uses TRBV10-3 and TRBJ2-5, with TRBD2 matching 10 bases. With 5 bases clipped from V and 5 bases from J, the junction kept 11 bases outside the gene matches. The CDR3 is 16 residues long. CDR1 is ENHRY, CDR2 SYGVKD, per germline. This CDR3 reads CAISRTSSGSGETQYF. CDR3 in DNA: TGTGCCATCAGTAGGACCTCTAGCGGGAGCGGGGAGACCCAGTACTTC.

As to this clone: The junction does not match germline at one end; this may be a read error. The same CDR3 arises from other DNA sequences in this sample as well. The rearrangement joins TRBV15 to TRBJ1-2; D not certain. Germline lookup yields CDR1 LNHNV and CDR2 YYDKDF (reference sequence). The CDR3 runs 15 residues. CDR3 bases: TGTGCTACCAGCAGAGATTCTACCGGGGACTATGGCTACACCTTC. Its protein is CATSRDSTGDYGYTF.

The chain carries TRBV7-2 and TRBJ2-1, with 10 positions matching TRBD2. The CDR3 sequence is 17 residues long. Trimming cost V 5 bases and J 4 bases; bases outside gene matches: 11. Per germline, CDR1 SGHTA and CDR2 FQGNSA. The CDR3: CASSHRTSGVLYNEQFF. The CDR3 coding sequence is TGTGCCAGCAGCCACAGGACTAGCGGAGTTCTGTACAATGAGCAGTTCTTC.

This chain uses TRBV5-1 with TRBJ2-3; 9 bases agree with TRBD1. The CDR3 totals 17 residues. The V and J ends lost 4 bases and 5 bases, in that order; junction bases with no gene match: 14. The germline CDR1 and CDR2 sequences are SGHRS and YFSETQ. The CDR3 region is CASSPNPRDRVRDTQYF. In nucleotides, the CDR3 is TGCGCCAGCAGCCCTAACCCCCGGGACAGGGTAAGAGATACGCAGTATTTT.

The chain carries TRBV29-1 and TRBJ2-5; possible D gene TRBD2, 6 bases. V was shortened by 5 bases and J by 4 bases, with 14 bases between the two germline ends. This CDR3 has 13 residues. CDR1 SQVTM and CDR2 ANQGSEA come from the germline V gene. The CDR3 is CSVSPGTSETQYF. The CDR3 DNA follows: TGCAGCGTTTCGCCCGGGACTTCAGAGACCCAGTACTTC.

The chain joins TRBV19 to TRBJ1-3; the match to TRBD1 covers 10 bases. The CDR3 runs to 15 residues. Germline V CDR1 and CDR2: LNHDA, SQIVND (reference sequence). The V segment lost 7 bases and the J segment 4 bases; nucleotides outside the gene matches: 7. CDR3: CASKGQGVRGNTIYF. The CDR3 nucleotides read TGTGCCAGTAAAGGACAGGGGGTAAGGGGAAACACCATATATTTT.

The CDR3 reads CAAWTSGNEQFF. DNA for the CDR3: TGTGCCGCCTGGACTAGCGGCAATGAGCAGTTCTTC. The chain couples TRBV6-6 to TRBJ2-1, with 10 bases matching TRBD2. The germline gives CDR1 MNHNY, CDR2 SVGAGI (reference sequence). V was pared by 11 bases and J by 6 bases, with 4 bases of the junction left unmatched. The CDR3 runs to 12 residues.

V usage is TRBV27 and J usage is TRBJ2-7, with D possibly being TRBD1 (6 bases). Germline CDR1 and CDR2: MNHEY and SMNVEV (reference sequence). The V end was cut by 5 bases, the J end by 6 bases, with 14 bases between. The CDR3 is 13 residues long. The CDR3 DNA sequence: TGTGCCAGCAGTCCCCTAGGCAGGGGCGAGCAGTACTTC. Translating gives CASSPLGRGEQYF.

J is TRBJ1-2 and V is TRBV7-2; no clear D gene. This CDR3 is built from 16 residues. Germline assignment: CDR1 SGHTA and CDR2 FQGNSA. The germline V and J ends were trimmed by 1 base and 4 bases, with 16 bases remaining between them. The CDR3 sequence is CASSLVSGEGLYGYTF. DNA of the CDR3: TGTGCCAGCAGCTTAGTCTCCGGGGAGGGCCTCTATGGCTACACCTTC.

The CDR3 sequence is CASSPKSSSGSGETQYF. The CDR3 DNA reads as TGTGCCAGCTCACCAAAGTCGTCTAGCGGGAGTGGCGAGACCCAGTACTTC. V usage is TRBV18 and J usage is TRBJ2-5; TRBD2 aligns across 10 bases. The germline CDR1 and CDR2 sequences are KGHSH and LQKENI. This CDR3 has 17 amino acids. J lost 5 bases, V lost 2 bases, and 11 bases had no gene match.

The chain carries TRBV5-6 and TRBJ2-7; D gene unclear. The CDR3 is 14 amino acids. The germline V gene has CDR1 SGHDT and CDR2 YYEEEE. V shed 2 bases and J shed 0 bases, with 9 bases lying between them. The CDR3 loop is CASSFGRGSYEQYF. The CDR3 DNA follows: TGTGCCAGCAGCTTTGGTCGAGGCTCCTACGAGCAGTACTTC.

The CDR3 DNA reads TGTGCCAGCAGCTCAATTGGACAGATAGAGACCCAGTACTTC. Its protein product is CASSSIGQIETQYF. This chain joins TRBV28 and TRBJ2-5; D is possibly TRBD1 (6 bases). Germline-derived CDR1 and CDR2 are MDHEN and SYDVKM. Trimming removed 6 bases at V and 4 bases at J, with 15 bases between. The CDR3 runs to 14 residues. The entire variable domain, with the rest obtained from reference TRBV28 and TRBJ2-5, is as follows: DVKVTQSSRYLVKRTGEKVFLECVQDMDHENMFWYRQDPGLGLRLIYFSYDVKMKEKGDIPEGYSVSREKKERFSLILESASTNQTSMYLCASSSIGQIETQYFGPGTRLLVL.

This clone occurred a few times. V and J are TRBV15 and TRBJ2-6, with a tentative D call TRBD2 (5 bases). Trimming removed 2 bases from V and 1 base from J, with 12 bases in between. The CDR3 is 17 amino acids. Germline V gene lookup returns CDR1 LNHNV and CDR2 YYDKDF (reference sequence). As DNA, the CDR3 is TGTGCCACCAGCAGAACCCCCCCGGGGTCTGGGGCCAACGTCCTGACTTTC. Amino acids: CATSRTPPGSGANVLTF.